This entry describes one TCR beta chain. The missing conserved phenylalanine or tryptophan at the end of this CDR3 makes a read error likely. The data are from a study of T cells in Graves' hyperthyroidism and ophthalmopathy. TCR beta CDR3 regions were amplified from RNA transcripts. Researchers ran a first-round RT-PCR on the TCR CDR3 using the HTBI primer set. TCRdb analysed the multiplex PCR reads with MiXCR anew, one entry per CDR3 protein. The data hold about 92,000 distinct CDR3 sequences, with around 50% observed a single time. The CDR3 is made up of 16 amino acids. In germline, CDR1 is SNHLY, CDR2 FYNNEI. Between the trimmed V and J ends, which lost 6 bases and 9 bases, there was a span of 21 bases.

The receptor was isolated from a woman in her forties with Graves' hyperthyroidism. The sample comprised blood. The chain recombines TRBV2 with TRBJ1-6; no clear D gene. CDR3 region: CASRGRASRNFSPLHL. DNA of the CDR3: TGTGCCAGCAGGGGCCGGGCTAGTCGGAACTTTTCACCCCTCCACTTA.